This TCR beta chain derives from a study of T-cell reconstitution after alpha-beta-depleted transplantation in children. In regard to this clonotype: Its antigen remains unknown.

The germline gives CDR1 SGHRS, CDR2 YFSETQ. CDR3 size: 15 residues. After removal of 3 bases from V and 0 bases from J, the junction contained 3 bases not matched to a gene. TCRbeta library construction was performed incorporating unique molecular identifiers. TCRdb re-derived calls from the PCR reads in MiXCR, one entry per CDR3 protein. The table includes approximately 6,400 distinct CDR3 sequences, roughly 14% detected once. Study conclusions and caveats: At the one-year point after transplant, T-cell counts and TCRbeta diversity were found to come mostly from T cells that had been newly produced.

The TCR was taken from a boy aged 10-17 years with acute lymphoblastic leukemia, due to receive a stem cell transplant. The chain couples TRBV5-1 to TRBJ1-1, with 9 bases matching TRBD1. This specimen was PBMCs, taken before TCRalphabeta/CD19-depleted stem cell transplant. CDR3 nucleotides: TGCGCCAGCAGCTGGGGACAGGGTTTGAACACTGAAGCTTTCTTT. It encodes CASSWGQGLNTEAFF. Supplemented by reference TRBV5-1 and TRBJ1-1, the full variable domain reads KAGVTQTPRYLIKTRGQQVTLSCSPISGHRSVSWYQQTPGQGLQFLFEYFSETQRNKGNFPGRFSGRQFSNSRSEMNVSTLELGDSALYLCASSWGQGLNTEAFFGQGTRLTVV.